What follows are 15 T cell receptor beta chains derived from one specimen sequenced in a study of blood T cell repertoires in COVID-19. The method was immunoSEQ multiplex PCR; TCRdb's version includes in-frame clones alone and lacks a portion of them. The table records a few hundred thousand clones, about 84% of them present only once. The sequencing input was peripheral blood. Every receptor here comes from a human donor in a cohort sampled during active COVID-19.

This chain's CDR3 is CSASDYYEQYF. The CDR3 DNA is TGCAGTGCTTCGGACTACTACGAGCAGTACTTC. The chain links TRBV20-1 to TRBJ2-7; tentative D call: TRBD2 (6 bases). Germline lookup yields CDR1 DFQATT and CDR2 SNEGSKA (reference sequence). This CDR3 has 11 residues. V was clipped by 5 bases and J by 3 bases, with 8 bases between them.

V and J are TRBV6-5 and TRBJ2-7; no firm D call. V was pared by 6 bases and J by 8 bases, with 14 bases between. This CDR3 contains 12 residues. The germline V gene encodes CDR1 MNHEY and CDR2 SVGAGI. CDR3 nucleotide sequence: TGTGCCAGCAGGTTTACTCGCGGCCAGCAGTACTTC. This gives the protein CASRFTRGQQYF.

V is TRBV29-1 and J is TRBJ2-7; D is possibly TRBD1 (5 bases). This CDR3 comprises 14 residues. Deletions cut 0 bases from V and 4 bases from J, with 13 bases between. Germline V gene lookup returns CDR1 SQVTM and CDR2 ANQGSEA. The CDR3 region is CSVEDSAGPYEQYF. The CDR3 DNA reads TGCAGCGTTGAAGATTCGGCAGGGCCTTACGAGCAGTACTTC.

This clone came up once. The chain uses TRBV4-1 and TRBJ2-7; D is perhaps TRBD1 (6 bases). There are 15 residues in the CDR3. Germline-derived CDR1 and CDR2 are MGHRA and YSYEKL. Trimming left V 0 bases short and J 0 bases short, with 9 bases between. CDR3 amino acids: CASSQDVDSSYEQYF. CDR3 DNA sequence: TGCGCCAGCAGCCAAGATGTGGACAGCTCCTACGAGCAGTACTTC.

This chain links TRBV5-1 with TRBJ1-1, with 7 nucleotides matching TRBD1. The V gene's germline CDR1 is SGHRS and CDR2 YFSETQ. The CDR3 runs to 14 residues. With 1 base clipped from V and 5 bases from J, the junction kept 5 bases outside the gene matches. DNA for the CDR3: TGCGCCAGCAGCTTGTACAGGGGAGTAACTGAAGCTTTCTTT. It codes for CASSLYRGVTEAFF. The complete variable domain, with remaining parts taken from reference TRBV5-1 and TRBJ1-1, reads KAGVTQTPRYLIKTRGQQVTLSCSPISGHRSVSWYQQTPGQGLQFLFEYFSETQRNKGNFPGRFSGRQFSNSRSEMNVSTLELGDSALYLCASSLYRGVTEAFFGQGTRLTVV.

The rearrangement uses TRBV6-2 or TRBV6-3 and TRBJ2-7; 7 bases are a match to TRBD1. With V trimmed by 2 bases and J by 3 bases, 4 bases remained unmatched. The CDR3 spans 14 residues. The germline V gene encodes CDR1 MNHEY and CDR2 SVGEGT. The CDR3 region is CASSYDPGGYEQYF. CDR3 bases: TGTGCCAGCAGTTACGACCCAGGGGGCTACGAGCAGTACTTC.

The chain is built from TRBV5-1 and TRBJ2-7, with 7 bases matching TRBD2. Germline V gene lookup returns CDR1 SGHRS and CDR2 YFSETQ. Losses at the gene ends were 2 bases for V and 0 bases for J; bases not matched to a gene: 5. This CDR3 is built from 15 residues. The CDR3 nucleotides are TGCGCCAGCAGCTTCCTCCGGGACTACTCCTACGAGCAGTACTTC. Translated, it gives CASSFLRDYSYEQYF. The full variable domain, completed using reference TRBV5-1 and TRBJ2-7, is KAGVTQTPRYLIKTRGQQVTLSCSPISGHRSVSWYQQTPGQGLQFLFEYFSETQRNKGNFPGRFSGRQFSNSRSEMNVSTLELGDSALYLCASSFLRDYSYEQYFGPGTRLTVT.

A few counts support this clone. This rearrangement joins TRBV6-5 to TRBJ2-5; tentatively, D is TRBD1 (6 bases). From germline, CDR1 is MNHEY and CDR2 SVGAGI. The length of the CDR3 is 12 residues. V was trimmed by 4 bases and J by 8 bases, leaving 11 bases between them. The CDR3 nucleotides read TGTGCCAGCAGTTCCTCACAGGGAACCCAGTACTTC. Translation: CASSSSQGTQYF.

This chain links TRBV21-1 with TRBJ2-1; the table's D call, TRBD2, was not checked against the DNA. TRBV21-1 corresponds to a pseudogene. This CDR3 is 18 amino acids long. This CDR3 reads CASSTGTSGGGHTMRQFF. The CDR3 DNA reads as TGTGCCAGCAGCACCGGGACTAGCGGGGGGGGCCATACAATGAGGCAGTTCTTC.

V usage is TRBV4-2 and J usage is TRBJ2-2; TRBD1 matches at 9 bases. The CDR3 totals 17 residues. The V gene's germline CDR1 is LGHNA and CDR2 YNFKEQ. With 4 bases clipped from V and 6 bases from J, the junction kept 12 bases outside the gene matches. The chain's CDR3 is CASSPTGTGSLSGELFF. CDR3 DNA sequence: TGTGCCAGCAGCCCAACGGGGACAGGGAGTCTGTCCGGGGAGCTGTTTTTT.

The table lists this clone with a few counts. The chain joins TRBV5-1 to TRBJ2-2, with 8 bases aligning to TRBD1. This CDR3 is 17 amino acids long. In germline, CDR1 is SGHRS, CDR2 YFSETQ. The trim removed 2 bases at V and 8 bases at J, leaving 14 bases unmatched. The CDR3 DNA reads as TGCGCCAGCAGCTTTGCCCAGGGGGCAGGAGTTGGTGGGGAGCTGTTTTTT. Its translation is CASSFAQGAGVGGELFF.

The J gene is TRBJ2-4, the V gene TRBV19; 7 nucleotides align to TRBD1. CDR1 and CDR2 (germline): LNHDA, SQIVND (reference sequence). Trimming removed 5 bases from V and 2 bases from J; junction bases left unmatched: 6. There are 15 residues in the CDR3. The CDR3: CASSFRQGTKNIQYF. The CDR3 DNA sequence: TGTGCCAGTAGTTTTCGACAGGGAACCAAAAACATTCAGTACTTC.

For this clone: Other DNA sequences of this sample code for an identical CDR3. This chain uses TRBV28 with TRBJ2-7; 8 positions match TRBD1. This CDR3 has 13 residues. CDR1 and CDR2 (germline): MDHEN, SYDVKM. V lost 2 bases and J lost 3; bases outside the gene matches: 0. For the CDR3, the DNA is TGTGCCAGCAGTTTAGACAGGGGCTACGAGCAGTACTTC. Its translation is CASSLDRGYEQYF.

This rearrangement joins TRBV9 to TRBJ1-1; no definite D call. The CDR3 loop spans 13 amino acids. Germline values: CDR1 SGDLS, CDR2 YYNGEE. Trimming took off 4 bases at V and 4 bases at J, with 11 bases between the two ends. CDR3 in DNA: TGTGCCAGCAGCATCGAGGGTGGCACTGAAGCTTTCTTT. Its translation is CASSIEGGTEAFF.

This sequence joins TRBV3-1 (or the pseudogene TRBV3-2) and TRBJ2-1; 10 nucleotides match TRBD1. The CDR3 runs to 12 residues. J was trimmed by 13 bases and V by 6 bases; bases with no gene match: 6. Germline-derived CDR1 and CDR2 are LGHDT and YNNKEL (reference sequence). CDR3 DNA sequence: TGTGCCAGCAGACCCGACAGGGGGCTACAGTTCTTC. Protein: CASRPDRGLQFF.